The present entry profiles one T cell receptor (beta chain) with its context. The target antigen is unknown. This entry comes from a study of PD-1 blockade in classical Hodgkin lymphoma. Time point of the sample: newly diagnosed, previously untreated cHL patient sample. By magnetic negative selection, CD4+ T cells were purified from thawed PBMCs. Newly diagnosed, untreated classical Hodgkin lymphoma PBMCs provided comparison. V lost 2 bases and J 4 bases, leaving 12 bases between the germline ends. Per the germline V gene, CDR1 is KGHSH and CDR2 is LQKENI. The CDR3 is 15 amino acids. Study results and limitations: Before treatment, TCR diversity in newly diagnosed patients was reportedly lower than in healthy donors.

Assay: immunoSEQ multiplex PCR; the TCRdb copy retains only in-frame clones and omits some. The repertoire consists of fewer than 30,000 clones, with 89% occurring once and the leading ten covering about 0.38%. Specimen: CD4+ T cells from blood. The receptor was derived from a human donor with classical Hodgkin lymphoma. The rearrangement links TRBV18 to TRBJ2-1; D not certain. In nucleotides, the CDR3 is TGTGCCAGCTCACCAAACCCCCAGGTGTACAATGAGCAGTTCTTC. This sequence encodes CASSPNPQVYNEQFF.